This note documents a single TCR beta chain sequence. Its antigen is still unknown. The source of the sample is a study of neoadjuvant anti-PD-1 for oral cavity cancer. Study details: Patients without progression got a fourth dose around day 43. Overall study results and limits: With a few patients per group, TCR findings need larger cohorts.

The sample's time point: after neoadjuvant nivolumab, at surgical resection. The CDR3 spans 15 residues. The germline V gene has CDR1 MGHRA and CDR2 YSYEKL. With 0 bases removed from V and 7 bases from J, the gap between germline ends came to 13 bases. PBMC libraries mostly used about 450 ng of input genomic DNA, with six replicates per sample. Profiling relied on immunoSEQ multiplex PCR, and the TCRdb table lists in-frame clones only, not all of them. The data contain approximately 10,000 clones, more than 70% of them seen just once; the ten biggest clones take up about 4%. This TCR derives from a person between 40 and 79 years old with oral cavity squamous cell carcinoma. Specimen: PBMCs, collected after nivolumab (anti-PD-1) treatment. The chain has TRBV4-1 and TRBJ1-5; possibly TRBD1 for D (6 bases). The chain's CDR3 is CASSQDTGSRQPQHF. For the CDR3, the DNA is TGCGCCAGCAGCCAAGATACAGGGAGCAGGCAGCCCCAGCATTTT.